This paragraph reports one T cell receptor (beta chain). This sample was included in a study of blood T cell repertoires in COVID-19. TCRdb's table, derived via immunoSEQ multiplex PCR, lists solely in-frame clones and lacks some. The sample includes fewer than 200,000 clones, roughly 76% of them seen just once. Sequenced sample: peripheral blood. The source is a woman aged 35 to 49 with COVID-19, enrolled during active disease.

The CDR3 DNA reads TGTGCCAGCAGCTCGGGGACTGGACGCAATGAGCAGTTCTTC. Its protein is CASSSGTGRNEQFF. The chain links TRBV7-8 to TRBJ2-1; D perhaps matches TRBD2 (6 bases). V lost 4 bases and J 6 bases, leaving 13 bases between the germline ends. This CDR3 is 14 amino acids long. CDR1 and CDR2 (germline): SGHVS, FQNEAQ.